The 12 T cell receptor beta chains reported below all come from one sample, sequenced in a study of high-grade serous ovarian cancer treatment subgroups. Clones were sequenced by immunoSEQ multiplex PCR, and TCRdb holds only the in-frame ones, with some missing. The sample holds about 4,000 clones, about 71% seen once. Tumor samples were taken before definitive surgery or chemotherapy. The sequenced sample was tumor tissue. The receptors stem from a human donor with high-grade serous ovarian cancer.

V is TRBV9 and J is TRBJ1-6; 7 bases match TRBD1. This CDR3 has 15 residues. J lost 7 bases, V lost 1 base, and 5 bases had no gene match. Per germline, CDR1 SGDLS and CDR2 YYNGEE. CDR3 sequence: CASSVTGDGNSPLHF. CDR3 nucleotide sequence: TGTGCCAGCAGCGTAACAGGGGATGGAAATTCACCCCTCCACTTT.

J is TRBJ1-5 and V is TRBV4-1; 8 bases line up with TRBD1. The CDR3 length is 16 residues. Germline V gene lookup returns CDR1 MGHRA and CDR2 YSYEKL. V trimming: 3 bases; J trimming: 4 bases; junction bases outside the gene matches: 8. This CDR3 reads CASSQTGTGWNQPQHF. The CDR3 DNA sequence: TGCGCCAGCAGCCAGACCGGGACAGGCTGGAATCAGCCCCAGCATTTT.

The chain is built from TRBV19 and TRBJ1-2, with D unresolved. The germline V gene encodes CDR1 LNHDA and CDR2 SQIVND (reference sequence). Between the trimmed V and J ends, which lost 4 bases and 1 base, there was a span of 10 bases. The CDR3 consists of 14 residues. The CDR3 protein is CASSRAGDNYGYTF. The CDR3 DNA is TGTGCCAGTAGTAGGGCAGGTGATAACTATGGCTACACCTTC.

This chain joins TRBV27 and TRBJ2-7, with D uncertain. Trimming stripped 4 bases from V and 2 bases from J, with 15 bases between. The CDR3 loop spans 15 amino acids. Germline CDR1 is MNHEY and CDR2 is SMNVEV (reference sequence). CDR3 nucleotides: TGTGCCAGCAGTTCGGAAGCTAGTGTACCCTACGAGCAGTACTTC. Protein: CASSSEASVPYEQYF.

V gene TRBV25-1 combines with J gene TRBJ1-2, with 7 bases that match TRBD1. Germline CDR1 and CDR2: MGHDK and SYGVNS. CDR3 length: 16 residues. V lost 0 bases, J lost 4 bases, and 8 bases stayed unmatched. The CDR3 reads CASSEYGNRGSYGYTF. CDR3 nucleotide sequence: TGTGCCAGCAGTGAATACGGGAACAGGGGCAGCTATGGCTACACCTTC.

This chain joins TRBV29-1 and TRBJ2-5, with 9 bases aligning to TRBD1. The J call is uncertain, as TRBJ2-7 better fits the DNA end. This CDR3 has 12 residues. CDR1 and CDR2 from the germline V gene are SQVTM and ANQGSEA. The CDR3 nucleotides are TGCAGCGTTGAGGGACAGGGCTACGAGCAGTACTTC. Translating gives CSVEGQGYEQYF.

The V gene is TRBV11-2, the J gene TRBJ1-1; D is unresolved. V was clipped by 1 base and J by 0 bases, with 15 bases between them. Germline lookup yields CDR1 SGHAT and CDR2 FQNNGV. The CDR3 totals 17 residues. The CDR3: CASSLVEGGRLNTEAFF. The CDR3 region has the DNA TGTGCCAGCAGCTTAGTTGAGGGCGGCAGGTTGAACACTGAAGCTTTCTTT.

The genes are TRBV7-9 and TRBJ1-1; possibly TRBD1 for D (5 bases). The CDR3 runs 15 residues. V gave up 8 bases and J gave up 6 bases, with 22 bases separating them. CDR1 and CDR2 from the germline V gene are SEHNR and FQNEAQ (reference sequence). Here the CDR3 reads CASAPEGAGHAEAFF. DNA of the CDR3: TGTGCCAGCGCTCCGGAAGGGGCCGGGCACGCTGAAGCTTTCTTT.

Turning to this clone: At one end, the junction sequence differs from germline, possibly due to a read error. This chain's CDR3 is CASRRRGRDGLAEAFF. CDR3 DNA: TGCGCCAGCAGGCGGCGGGGGAGGGATGGGTTGGCTGAAGCTTTCTTT. This sequence joins TRBV5-5 and TRBJ1-1, with a weak D call TRBD1 (5 bases). This CDR3 comprises 16 residues. Germline CDR1 SGHKS, CDR2 YYEKEE (reference sequence).

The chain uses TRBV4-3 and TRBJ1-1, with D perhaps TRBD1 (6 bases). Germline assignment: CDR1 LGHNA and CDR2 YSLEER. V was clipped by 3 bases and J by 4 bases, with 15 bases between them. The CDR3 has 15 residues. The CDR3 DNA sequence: TGCGCCAGCAGCCAGAGGTTGAGGGGGAGCACTGAAGCTTTCTTT. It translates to CASSQRLRGSTEAFF.

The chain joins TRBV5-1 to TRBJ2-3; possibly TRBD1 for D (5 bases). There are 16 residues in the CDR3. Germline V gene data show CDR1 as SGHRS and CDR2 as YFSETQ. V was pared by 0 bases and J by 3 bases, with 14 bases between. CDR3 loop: CASSLGQGLRTDTQYF. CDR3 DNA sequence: TGCGCCAGCAGCTTGGGTCAGGGTCTCAGGACAGATACGCAGTATTTT.

CDR3 region: CASSHTLNTEAFF. DNA of the CDR3: TGTGCCAGCAGCCATACTCTGAACACTGAAGCTTTCTTT. The chain recombines TRBV6-6 with TRBJ1-1; D remains unclear. Germline lookup yields CDR1 MNHNY and CDR2 SVGAGI (reference sequence). CDR3 length equals 13 residues. The V and J ends lost 6 bases and 0 bases respectively, with 8 bases between them.